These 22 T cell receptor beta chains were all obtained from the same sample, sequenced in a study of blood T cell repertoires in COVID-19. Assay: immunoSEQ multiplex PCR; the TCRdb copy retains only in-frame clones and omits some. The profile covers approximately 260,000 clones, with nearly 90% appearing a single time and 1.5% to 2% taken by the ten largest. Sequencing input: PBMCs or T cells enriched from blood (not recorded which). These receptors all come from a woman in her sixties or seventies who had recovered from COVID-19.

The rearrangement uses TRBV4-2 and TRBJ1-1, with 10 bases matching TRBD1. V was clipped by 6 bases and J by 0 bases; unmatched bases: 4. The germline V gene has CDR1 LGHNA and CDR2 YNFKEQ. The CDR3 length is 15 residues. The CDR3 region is CASRDRGKLNTEAFF. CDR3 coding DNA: TGTGCCAGCAGGGACAGGGGGAAACTGAACACTGAAGCTTTCTTT.

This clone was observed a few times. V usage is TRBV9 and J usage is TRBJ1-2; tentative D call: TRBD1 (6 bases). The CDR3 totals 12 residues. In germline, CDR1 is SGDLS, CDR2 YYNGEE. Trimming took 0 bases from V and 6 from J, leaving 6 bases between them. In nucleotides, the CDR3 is TGTGCCAGCAGCGTAGAGGGGGATGGCTACACCTTC. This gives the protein CASSVEGDGYTF.

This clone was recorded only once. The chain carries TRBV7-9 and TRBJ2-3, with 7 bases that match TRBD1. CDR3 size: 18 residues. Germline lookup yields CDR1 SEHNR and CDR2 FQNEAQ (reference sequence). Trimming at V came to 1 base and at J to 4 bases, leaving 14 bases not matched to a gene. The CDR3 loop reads CASSLGETGLASPDTQYF. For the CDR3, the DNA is TGTGCCAGCAGCTTAGGTGAGACAGGGCTGGCATCCCCAGATACGCAGTATTTT.

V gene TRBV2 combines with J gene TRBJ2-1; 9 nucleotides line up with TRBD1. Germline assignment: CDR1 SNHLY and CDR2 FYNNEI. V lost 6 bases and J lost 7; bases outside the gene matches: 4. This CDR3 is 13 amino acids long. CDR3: CASRQGARNEQFF. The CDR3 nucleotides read TGTGCCAGCAGACAGGGGGCGAGAAATGAGCAGTTCTTC.

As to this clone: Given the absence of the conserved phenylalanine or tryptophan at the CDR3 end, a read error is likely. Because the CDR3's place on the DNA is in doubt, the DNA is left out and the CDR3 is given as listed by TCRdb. This CDR3 reads CASSLELAGGPSVL. The V and J genes are TRBV5-1 and TRBJ2-7; the table's D call, TRBD2, was not checked against the DNA. The germline V gene encodes CDR1 SGHRS and CDR2 YFSETQ. The CDR3 is 14 residues long, ends included.

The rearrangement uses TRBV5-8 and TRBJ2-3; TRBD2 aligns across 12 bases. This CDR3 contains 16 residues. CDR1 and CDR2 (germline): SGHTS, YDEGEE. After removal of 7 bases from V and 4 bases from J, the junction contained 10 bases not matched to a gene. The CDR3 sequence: CASPILRTSGADTQYF. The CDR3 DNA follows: TGTGCCAGCCCTATACTACGGACTAGCGGGGCAGATACGCAGTATTTT.

DNA of the CDR3: TGTGCCACCCGTAGGGGAGGAAACTCCTACGAGCAGTACTTC. Protein sequence: CATRRGGNSYEQYF. The chain joins TRBV25-1 to TRBJ2-7; TRBD2 might be the D (6 bases). CDR1 and CDR2 (germline): MGHDK, SYGVNS. The CDR3 runs to 14 residues. The V and J ends lost 10 bases and 0 bases respectively, with 16 bases between them.

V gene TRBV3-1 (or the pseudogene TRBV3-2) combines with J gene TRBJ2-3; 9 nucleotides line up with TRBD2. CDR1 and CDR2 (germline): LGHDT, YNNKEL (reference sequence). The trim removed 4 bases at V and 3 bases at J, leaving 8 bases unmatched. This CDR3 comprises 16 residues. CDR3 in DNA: TGTGCCAGCAGCCGGAGCGTCCTAGCGGGAACAGATACGCAGTATTTT. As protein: CASSRSVLAGTDTQYF.

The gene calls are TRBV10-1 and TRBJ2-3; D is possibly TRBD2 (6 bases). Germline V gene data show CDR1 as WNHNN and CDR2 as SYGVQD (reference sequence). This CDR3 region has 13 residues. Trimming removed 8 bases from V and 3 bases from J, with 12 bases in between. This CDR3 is CASGEAGTDTQYF. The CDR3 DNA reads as TGCGCCAGCGGGGAGGCGGGTACAGATACGCAGTATTTT.

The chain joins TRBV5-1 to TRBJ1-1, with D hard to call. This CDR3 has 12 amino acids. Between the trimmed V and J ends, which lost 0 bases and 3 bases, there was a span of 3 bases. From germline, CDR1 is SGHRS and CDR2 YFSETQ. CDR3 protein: CASSLGHTEAFF. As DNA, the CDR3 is TGCGCCAGCAGCTTGGGGCACACTGAAGCTTTCTTT.

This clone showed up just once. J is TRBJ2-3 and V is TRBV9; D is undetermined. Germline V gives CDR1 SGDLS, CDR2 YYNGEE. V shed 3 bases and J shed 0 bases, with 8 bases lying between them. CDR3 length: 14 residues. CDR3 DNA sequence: TGTGCCAGCAGCGCTCAACAGAGCACAGATACGCAGTATTTT. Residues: CASSAQQSTDTQYF.

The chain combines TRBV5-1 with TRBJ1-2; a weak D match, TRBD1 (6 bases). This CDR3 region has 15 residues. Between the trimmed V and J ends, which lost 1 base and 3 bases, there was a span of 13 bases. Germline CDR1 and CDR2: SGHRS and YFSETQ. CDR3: CASSLITGSDYGYTF. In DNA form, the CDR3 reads TGCGCCAGCAGCTTGATTACAGGGTCGGACTATGGCTACACCTTC.

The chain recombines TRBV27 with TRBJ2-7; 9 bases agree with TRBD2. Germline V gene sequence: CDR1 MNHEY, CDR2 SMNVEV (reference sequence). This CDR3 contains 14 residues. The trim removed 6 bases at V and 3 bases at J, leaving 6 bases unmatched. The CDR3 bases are TGTGCCAGCAGCCTGACTAGCGGCTTCTACGAGCAGTACTTC. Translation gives CASSLTSGFYEQYF.

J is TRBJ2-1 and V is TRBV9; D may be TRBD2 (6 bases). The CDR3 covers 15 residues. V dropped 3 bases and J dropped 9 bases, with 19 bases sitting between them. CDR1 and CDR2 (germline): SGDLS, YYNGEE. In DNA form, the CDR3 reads TGTGCCAGCAGCGGCCCGGGACTCCAGGCGGGTGAGCAGTTCTTC. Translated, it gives CASSGPGLQAGEQFF.

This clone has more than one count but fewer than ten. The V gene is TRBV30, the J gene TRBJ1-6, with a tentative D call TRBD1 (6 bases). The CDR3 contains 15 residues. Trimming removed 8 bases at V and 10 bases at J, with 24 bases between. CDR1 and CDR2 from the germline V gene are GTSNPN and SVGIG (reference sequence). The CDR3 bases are TGTGCCGGCGGCAGGGGCCATGGAATTAACTCACCCCTCCACTTT. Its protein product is CAGGRGHGINSPLHF.

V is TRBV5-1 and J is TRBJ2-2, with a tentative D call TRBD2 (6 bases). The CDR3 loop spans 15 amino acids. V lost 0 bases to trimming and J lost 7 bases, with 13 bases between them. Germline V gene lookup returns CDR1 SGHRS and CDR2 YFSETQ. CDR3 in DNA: TGCGCCAGCAGCTTGGAGAGCAGGGAGGTCGGGGAGCTGTTTTTT. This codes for CASSLESREVGELFF.

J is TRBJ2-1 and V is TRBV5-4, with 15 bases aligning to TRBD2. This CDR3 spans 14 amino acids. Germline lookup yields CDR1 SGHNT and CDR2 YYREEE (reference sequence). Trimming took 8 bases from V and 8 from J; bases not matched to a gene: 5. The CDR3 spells CASSGTSGRYEQFF. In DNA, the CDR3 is TGTGCCAGTTCCGGGACTAGCGGGAGGTATGAGCAGTTCTTC.

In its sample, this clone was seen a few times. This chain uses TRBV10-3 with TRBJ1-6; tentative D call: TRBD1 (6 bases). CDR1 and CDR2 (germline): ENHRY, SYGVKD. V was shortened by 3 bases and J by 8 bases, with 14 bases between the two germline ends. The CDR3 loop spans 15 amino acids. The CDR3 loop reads CAISEGQGPDSPLHF. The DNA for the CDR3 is TGTGCCATCAGTGAAGGGCAGGGGCCGGATTCACCCCTCCACTTT.

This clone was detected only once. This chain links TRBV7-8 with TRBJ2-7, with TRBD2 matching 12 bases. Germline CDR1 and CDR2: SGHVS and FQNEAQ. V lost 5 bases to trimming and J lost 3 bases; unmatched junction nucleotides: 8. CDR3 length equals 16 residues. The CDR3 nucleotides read TGTGCCAGCAGCGACACTTGGACTAGCGGGAACTACGAGCAGTACTTC. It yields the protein CASSDTWTSGNYEQYF.

The CDR3 sequence: CASSLSGSLSYNEQFF. The CDR3 region has the DNA TGTGCCAGCAGTCTTAGCGGGAGCCTTTCCTACAATGAGCAGTTCTTC. The chain joins TRBV28 to TRBJ2-1, with 9 bases identical to TRBD2. The CDR3 loop spans 16 amino acids. V lost 5 bases and J lost 1; bases outside the gene matches: 6. Germline CDR1 MDHEN, CDR2 SYDVKM.

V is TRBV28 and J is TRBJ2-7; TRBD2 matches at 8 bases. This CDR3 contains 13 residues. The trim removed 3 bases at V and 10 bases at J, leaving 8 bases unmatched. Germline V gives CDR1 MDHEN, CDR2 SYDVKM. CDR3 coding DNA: TGTGCCAGCAGTTTTAGCGGGACCTTTCGACAGTACTTC. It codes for CASSFSGTFRQYF. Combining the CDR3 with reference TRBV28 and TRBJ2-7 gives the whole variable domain DVKVTQSSRYLVKRTGEKVFLECVQDMDHENMFWYRQDPGLGLRLIYFSYDVKMKEKGDIPEGYSVSREKKERFSLILESASTNQTSMYLCASSFSGTFRQYFGPGTRLTVT.

Here the CDR3 reads CASSKGAWSGELFF. DNA for the CDR3: TGTGCCAGCAGCAAGGGGGCTTGGTCCGGGGAGCTGTTTTTT. V gene TRBV7-2 combines with J gene TRBJ2-2, with 7 bases identical to TRBD1. The CDR3 is made up of 14 amino acids. CDR1 SGHTA and CDR2 FQGNSA come from the germline V gene. V lost 5 bases, J lost 6 bases, and 6 bases stayed unmatched. The complete variable domain, with remaining parts taken from reference TRBV7-2 and TRBJ2-2, reads GAGVSQSPSNKVTEKGKDVELRCDPISGHTALYWYRQSLGQGLEFLIYFQGNSAPDKSGLPSDRFSAERTGGSVSTLTIQRTQQEDSAVYLCASSKGAWSGELFFGEGSRLTVL.